This T cell receptor (beta chain) stems from a study of OX40 agonist ivuxolimab in advanced cancers. General study points: Within 6 weeks, CD4+ and CD8+ blood T cells expanded clonally at 0.1 to 3.0 mg/kg.

In regard to this clone: As yet, its antigen is unknown.

J gave up 4 bases and V 0 bases, and 8 bases lay outside the gene matches. Germline V gives CDR1 SGHRS, CDR2 YFSETQ. The CDR3 spans 18 residues. The protocol was immunoSEQ multiplex PCR, while the TCRdb copy is restricted to in-frame clones and leaves out a portion. This repertoire shows 37,000 or so clones, about 90% found once; its top ten account for 15% to 20%. The sequence came from an adult with an advanced solid tumor such as melanoma, head and neck, liver or kidney cancer. The V gene is TRBV5-1, the J gene TRBJ2-3; 13 bases fit TRBD2. The sample in question was CD4+ or CD8+ T cells sorted from blood, obtained in a trial of the OX40 agonist ivuxolimab. The CDR3 loop reads CASSLETSGGAEADTQYF. CDR3 nucleotides: TGCGCCAGCAGCTTGGAAACTAGCGGGGGGGCCGAAGCAGATACGCAGTATTTT. Together with reference TRBV5-1 and TRBJ2-3, the CDR3 gives the full variable domain: KAGVTQTPRYLIKTRGQQVTLSCSPISGHRSVSWYQQTPGQGLQFLFEYFSETQRNKGNFPGRFSGRQFSNSRSEMNVSTLELGDSALYLCASSLETSGGAEADTQYFGPGTRLTVL.